Presented here are 10 T cell receptor beta chains from one specimen sequenced in a study of tumor and adjacent non-tumor tissue in lung cancer. Three rounds of nested PCR, following a modified ARM-PCR protocol, produced the TCRbeta library. MiXCR, run by TCRdb on the multiplex PCR reads, gives a single entry per CDR3 protein. The sample carries fewer than 120,000 distinct CDR3 sequences, nearly 85% recorded once. No cell sorting was done before RNA was extracted from the tissue. The sequencing sample was made of lung tumor tissue. The receptors shown here come from an older man with non-small cell lung cancer.

The chain recombines TRBV20-1 with TRBJ2-3; 9 bases match TRBD2. V trimming: 0 bases; J trimming: 2 bases; junction bases outside the gene matches: 6. CDR1 DFQATT and CDR2 SNEGSKA come from the germline V gene (reference sequence). This CDR3 has 16 amino acids. The CDR3 region has the DNA TGCAGTGCTAGAGATAACCTAGCGGGGCTCACAGATACGCAGTATTTT. Amino acid sequence: CSARDNLAGLTDTQYF.

A word on this clonotype: Germline is not matched at one junction end, which may reflect a read error. The chain employs TRBV12-3 or TRBV12-4 and TRBJ1-1; possible D gene TRBD1, 5 bases. The CDR3 loop spans 14 amino acids. The CDR3 here is CASRPIGVSTEAFF. The CDR3 DNA sequence: TGTGCCAGCAGACCGATAGGGGTAAGCACTGAAGCTTTCTTC.

A word on this clonotype: The germline gene is not matched at one end of the junction; a read error may be the cause. The chain combines TRBV7-9 with TRBJ1-1; no clear D. The CDR3 consists of 14 residues. Germline CDR1 SEHNR, CDR2 FQNEAQ (reference sequence). The CDR3 DNA sequence: TGTGCCAGCAGCCAAAAGGGAAGTAACACGGAAGCTTTCTTT. Protein: CASSQKGSNTEAFF.

The chain uses TRBV12-3 or TRBV12-4 and TRBJ2-1; possibly TRBD2 for D (5 bases). This CDR3 region has 13 residues. Trimming took off 7 bases at V and 6 bases at J, with 13 bases between the two ends. CDR3 residues: CASILRVSNEQFF. The DNA for the CDR3 is TGTGCCAGCATCCTGCGGGTTAGCAATGAGCAGTTCTTC.

A note on this clonotype: This likely comes from a read error, as the CDR3 has no conserved phenylalanine or tryptophan at its end. V gene TRBV4-1 combines with J gene TRBJ1-1, with 7 bases identical to TRBD1. The CDR3 consists of 14 residues. Germline V gene data show CDR1 as MGHRA and CDR2 as YSYEKL. The chain's CDR3 is CANSPGTVNTEAFI. The DNA of the CDR3 is TGCGCCAACAGCCCCGGGACAGTTAACACTGAAGCTTTCATT.

The chain links TRBV6-2 or TRBV6-3 to TRBJ2-3; D not resolved. The CDR3 sequence is 15 residues long. V lost 6 bases and J lost 5, with 18 bases in between. In germline, CDR1 is MNHEY, CDR2 SVGEGT. The CDR3 spells CASRAVDLTKDTQYF. The CDR3 bases are TGTGCCAGCAGGGCAGTGGACCTTACTAAAGATACGCAGTATTTT.

The genes are TRBV18 and TRBJ1-5; weak D call: TRBD1 (6 bases). Matching the DNA end better, TRBJ2-3 makes the J call doubtful. Germline V lookup: CDR1 KGHSH, CDR2 LQKENI. The CDR3 loop spans 14 amino acids. CDR3 amino acids: CASSHRDSNRPQYF. In DNA form, the CDR3 reads TGTGCCAGCTCCCACAGGGATAGCAATCGGCCCCAGTATTTT.

Points on this clonotype: The CDR3 does not end in the conserved phenylalanine or tryptophan, so this is likely a read error. The rearrangement links TRBV12-3 or TRBV12-4 to TRBJ2-7; TRBD2 might be the D (5 bases). This CDR3 region has 14 residues. The CDR3 DNA reads TGTGCCAGTAGTTTATCTGGGAGTCGGTACGAGCAGTACTTA. It is translated as CASSLSGSRYEQYL.

This clonotype was detected only once. This rearrangement joins TRBV12-3 or TRBV12-4 to TRBJ2-3; the match to TRBD2 covers 10 bases. V was pared by 6 bases and J by 2 bases, with 5 bases of the junction left unmatched. CDR3 length equals 15 residues. The chain's CDR3 is CASRRLAGTTDTQYF. The CDR3 nucleotides read TGTGCCAGCAGGAGACTAGCGGGCACCACAGATACGCAGTATTTT.

About this clonotype: This CDR3 fails to terminate in the conserved phenylalanine or tryptophan, so it likely reflects a read error. The chain recombines TRBV11-2 with TRBJ2-2, with TRBD1 identical over 7 bases. The CDR3 totals 16 residues. After removal of 1 base from V and 7 bases from J, the junction contained 9 bases not matched to a gene. The germline V gene encodes CDR1 SGHAT and CDR2 FQNNGV. The CDR3 loop is CASSLVGTGVVGELFL. The CDR3 DNA is TGTGCCAGCAGCTTAGTGGGTACAGGGGTTGTCGGGGAGCTGTTTTTG.